This TCR beta chain is drawn from a study of T cells expressing NK-cell markers (dated by TCRdb to the early 2020s). With respect to the entire study: About 8 donors provided sorted CD3+CD56+NKG2C+, CD3+CD56+NKG2C- and CD3+CD56-NKG2C+ T-cell subsets, whose TCR beta-chain repertoires were profiled. Among the eight sequenced donors, seven were HCMV-seropositive and one was HCMV-seronegative. Randomly selected healthy volunteers, three men and five women, were used as the eight sequenced donors. Illumina HiSeq 2000/2500, MiSeq or NextSeq was used to sequence libraries as 2 x 150 bp reads. What the authors observed across the whole study: Whether the expanded NKG2C-expressing T cell clones were specific for HCMV antigens remained unclear. Those dominant clonotypes were again the most abundant among CD3+CD56-NKG2C+ cells in several donors, at roughly 25-65%. In six donors, the dominant CD3+CD56+NKG2C+ clonotypes ranked among the top 10 CD8+ clonotypes, making up about 1.0-7.5% of CD8+ T cells.

The sequencer was an Illumina HiSeq 2000. TCR beta cDNA libraries were prepared using 5'RACE template switching, which introduced a universal primer site and unique molecular identifiers. Priming for cDNA synthesis came from the TCR beta constant segment, and two successive PCR amplification steps followed. The paper's processing steps were these. MIGEC was used to demultiplex reads and group reads by UMI, and MiTCR was used to assemble and quantify clonotypes. To exclude erroneous sequences, only TCR cDNA sequences supported by at least two reads were retained. The tcR package was used for downstream repertoire analysis, with clonotypes matched between fractions based on CDR3 nucleotide sequence plus V segment. Antigen specificity was annotated against VDJdb with VDJmatch, allowing one amino acid substitution in CDR3. TCRdb reprocessed the reads into one record per CDR3 protein sequence, lacking DNA. TCRdb, not the original authors, processed these V and J calls. The record for this sample contains 300,000 to 450,000 distinct CDR3 sequences. The ten largest clones capture 4% to 6.5% of the sample.

HCMV-specific IgG was detected in serum with a commercial ELISA kit to determine HCMV serostatus. Ficoll density gradient centrifugation was used to isolate peripheral blood mononuclear cells from blood. About this clonotype itself: Its cognate antigen has yet to be identified.

From cysteine to phenylalanine, the CDR3 is 12 amino acids long. No DNA is recorded. CDR1 and CDR2, per the germline V gene, are MNHNS and SASEGT. This receptor was obtained from a man between 18 and 69 years old in good health. Sequenced: blood T cells: a sorted CD56 or NKG2C T cell subset, CD4+ or CD8+ T cells, or bulk PBMC T cells (not recorded which). Recombination connected TRBV6-1 to TRBJ2-5. The CDR3 protein sequence reads: CARQEPQETQYF.